Listed here are 11 T cell receptor beta chains from one sample, sequenced in a study of T cells in Graves' hyperthyroidism and ophthalmopathy. It was RNA transcripts that yielded the amplified TCR beta CDR3 regions. When the TCR CDR3 underwent first-round RT-PCR, the HTBI primer set was used. One entry per CDR3 protein, called by TCRdb with MiXCR from the multiplex PCR reads. The data hold a few hundred thousand distinct CDR3 sequences, with roughly 15% observed a single time. Sequencing was carried out using blood. These receptors originate from a woman in her twenties or thirties with Graves' ophthalmopathy.

Ten or more counts support this clonotype. J is TRBJ2-7 and V is TRBV5-5; no firm D call. Germline V gene lookup returns CDR1 SGHKS and CDR2 YYEKEE (reference sequence). The V gene lost 2 bases and the J gene lost 0 bases, with 12 bases spanning the gap. This CDR3 is built from 15 residues. The CDR3 loop reads CASSLAPTGSYEQYF. Here the CDR3 DNA reads TGTGCCAGCAGCTTAGCGCCGACCGGCTCCTACGAGCAGTACTTC.

The gene calls are TRBV2 and TRBJ2-4; no firm D call. Germline CDR1 is SNHLY and CDR2 is FYNNEI. V was clipped by 0 bases and J by 7 bases, with 16 bases between them. The CDR3 consists of 16 residues. The CDR3 loop is CASSEARSSPGNIQYF. The CDR3 DNA reads as TGTGCCAGCAGTGAAGCGCGGTCCTCCCCCGGGAACATTCAGTACTTC.

The rearrangement uses TRBV19 and TRBJ2-7; weak D call: TRBD2 (6 bases). CDR1 LNHDA and CDR2 SQIVND come from the germline V gene (reference sequence). The CDR3 covers 15 residues. V gave up 1 base and J gave up 0 bases, with 10 bases separating them. CDR3 loop: CASSIAGGSSYEQYF. CDR3 DNA sequence: TGTGCCAGTAGTATAGCTGGGGGGAGCTCCTACGAGCAGTACTTC.

The rearrangement links TRBV5-4 to TRBJ2-7; D uncertain. CDR1 is SGHNT, CDR2 YYREEE, per germline (reference sequence). The CDR3 has 13 residues. Between the trimmed V and J ends, which lost 2 bases and 3 bases, there was a span of 9 bases. CDR3 sequence reads: CASSFPPDYEQYF. DNA for the CDR3: TGTGCCAGCAGCTTTCCCCCAGACTACGAGCAGTACTTC.

This chain joins TRBV10-3 and TRBJ1-1; 7 bases agree with TRBD1. Unmatched junction bases numbered 7, after V lost 6 bases and J lost 3 bases. There are 14 residues in the CDR3. The germline V gene encodes CDR1 ENHRY and CDR2 SYGVKD. In DNA, the CDR3 is TGTGCCATCAGAACAGGGGTAATGCACACTGAAGCTTTCTTT. It yields the protein CAIRTGVMHTEAFF.

This clonotype was counted between two and nine times. The rearrangement links TRBV7-2 to TRBJ2-1, with 8 bases that match TRBD1. Germline V lookup: CDR1 SGHTA, CDR2 FQGNSA. V lost 2 bases to trimming and J lost 12 bases; unmatched junction nucleotides: 12. This CDR3 spans 15 amino acids. The CDR3 loop is CASSLSQGRGQGQFF. CDR3 DNA: TGTGCCAGCAGCTTAAGTCAGGGCAGGGGGCAGGGGCAGTTCTTC.

This chain links TRBV24-1 with TRBJ2-1, with unresolved D. V lost 5 bases to trimming and J lost 5 bases, with 12 bases between them. The germline V gene has CDR1 KGHDR and CDR2 SFDVKD. This CDR3 region has 14 residues. The CDR3 bases are TGTGCCACCAGTGGTGGGCTAGTAGACAATGAGCAGTTCTTC. It codes for CATSGGLVDNEQFF.

This clonotype appeared many times. V gene TRBV18 combines with J gene TRBJ1-1, with D perhaps TRBD1 (5 bases). The V gene lost 3 bases and the J gene lost 5 bases, with 10 bases spanning the gap. Germline lookup yields CDR1 KGHSH and CDR2 LQKENI. The CDR3 covers 13 residues. The CDR3 nucleotides read TGTGCCAGCTCACCTCGTGGGGGTACTGAAGCTTTCTTT. Amino acid sequence: CASSPRGGTEAFF.

This clonotype was detected only a few times. This rearrangement joins TRBV7-9 to TRBJ2-3; D is possibly TRBD1 (6 bases). V dropped 3 bases and J dropped 2 bases, with 12 bases sitting between them. Germline-derived CDR1 and CDR2 are SEHNR and FQNEAQ (reference sequence). The CDR3 has 15 amino acids. The CDR3 region has the DNA TGTGCCAGCAGCTTCAGACAGGTCAACACAGATACGCAGTATTTT. This codes for CASSFRQVNTDTQYF.

J is TRBJ2-1 and V is TRBV6-2 or TRBV6-3; D unresolved. The CDR3 has 12 residues. CDR1 and CDR2 from the germline V gene are MNHEY and SVGEGT. V was clipped by 0 bases and J by 10 bases, with 7 bases between them. This CDR3 reads CASSYSGREQFF. In DNA form, the CDR3 reads TGTGCCAGCAGTTACTCGGGTAGGGAGCAGTTCTTC.

This clonotype was seen many times. V usage is TRBV9 and J usage is TRBJ2-2, with 11 bases aligning to TRBD2. The CDR3 length is 15 residues. With V trimmed by 2 bases and J by 4 bases, 1 base remained unmatched. In germline, CDR1 is SGDLS, CDR2 YYNGEE. The CDR3 loop is CASSVSGRGTGELFF. In DNA form, the CDR3 reads TGTGCCAGCAGCGTTAGCGGGAGGGGCACCGGGGAGCTGTTTTTT.